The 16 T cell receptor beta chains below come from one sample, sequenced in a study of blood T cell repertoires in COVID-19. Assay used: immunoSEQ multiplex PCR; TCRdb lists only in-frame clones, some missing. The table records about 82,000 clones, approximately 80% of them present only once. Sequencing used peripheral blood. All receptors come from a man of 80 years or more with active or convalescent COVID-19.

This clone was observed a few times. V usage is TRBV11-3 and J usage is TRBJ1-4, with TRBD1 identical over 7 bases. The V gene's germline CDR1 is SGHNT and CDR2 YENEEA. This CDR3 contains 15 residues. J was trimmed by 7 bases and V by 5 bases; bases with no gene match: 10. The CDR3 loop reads CASSLQTGMGEKLFF. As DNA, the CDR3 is TGTGCCAGCAGCCTCCAGACAGGGATGGGTGAAAAACTGTTTTTT. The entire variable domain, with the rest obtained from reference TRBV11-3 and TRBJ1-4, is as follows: EAGVVQSPRYKIIEKKQPVAFWCNPISGHNTLYWYLQNLGQGPELLIRYENEEAVDDSQLPKDRFSAERLKGVDSTLKIQPAELGDSAVYLCASSLQTGMGEKLFFGSGTQLSVL.

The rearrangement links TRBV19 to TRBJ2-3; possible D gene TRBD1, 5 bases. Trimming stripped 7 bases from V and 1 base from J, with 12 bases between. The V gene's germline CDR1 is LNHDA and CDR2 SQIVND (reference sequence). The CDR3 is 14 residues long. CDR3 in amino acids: CASTQGVGTDTQYF. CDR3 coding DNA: TGTGCCAGTACCCAAGGGGTTGGCACAGATACGCAGTATTTT.

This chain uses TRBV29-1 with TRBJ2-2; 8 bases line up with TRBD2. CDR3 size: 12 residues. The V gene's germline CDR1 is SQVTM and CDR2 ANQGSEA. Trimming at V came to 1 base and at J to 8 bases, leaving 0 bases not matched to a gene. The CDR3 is CSVEVAGGELFF. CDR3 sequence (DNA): TGCAGCGTTGAAGTAGCGGGAGGGGAGCTGTTTTTT.

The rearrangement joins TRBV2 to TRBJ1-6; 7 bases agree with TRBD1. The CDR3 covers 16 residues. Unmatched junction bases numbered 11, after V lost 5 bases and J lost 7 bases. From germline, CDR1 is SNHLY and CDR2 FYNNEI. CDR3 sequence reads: CASSFNYRGGNSPLHF. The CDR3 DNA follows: TGTGCCAGCAGTTTCAATTACAGGGGCGGGAATTCACCCCTCCACTTT. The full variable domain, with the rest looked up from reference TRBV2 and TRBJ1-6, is EPEVTQTPSHQVTQMGQEVILRCVPISNHLYFYWYRQILGQKVEFLVSFYNNEISEKSEIFDDQFSVERPDGSNFTLKIRSTKLEDSAMYFCASSFNYRGGNSPLHFGNGTRLTVT.

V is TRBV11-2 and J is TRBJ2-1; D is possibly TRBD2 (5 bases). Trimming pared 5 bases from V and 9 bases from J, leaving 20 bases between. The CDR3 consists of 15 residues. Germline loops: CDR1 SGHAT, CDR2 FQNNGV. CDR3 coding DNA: TGTGCCAGCAGCCCTCAACTAGTTTCCCCCGTTGAGCAGTTCTTC. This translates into CASSPQLVSPVEQFF.

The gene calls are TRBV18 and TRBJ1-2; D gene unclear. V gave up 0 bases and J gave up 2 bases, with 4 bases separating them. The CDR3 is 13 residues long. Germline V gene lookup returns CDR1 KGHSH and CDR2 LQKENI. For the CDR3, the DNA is TGTGCCAGCTCACCACCGGGCAACTATGGCTACACCTTC. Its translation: CASSPPGNYGYTF.

The CDR3 loop reads CASSTDRDTEAFF. The CDR3 DNA is TGTGCCAGCAGCACCGACAGGGACACTGAAGCTTTCTTT. The chain employs TRBV11-2 and TRBJ1-1; TRBD1 matches at 7 bases. Germline-derived CDR1 and CDR2 are SGHAT and FQNNGV. Trimming removed 5 bases from V and 3 bases from J; junction bases left unmatched: 3. This CDR3 region has 13 residues.

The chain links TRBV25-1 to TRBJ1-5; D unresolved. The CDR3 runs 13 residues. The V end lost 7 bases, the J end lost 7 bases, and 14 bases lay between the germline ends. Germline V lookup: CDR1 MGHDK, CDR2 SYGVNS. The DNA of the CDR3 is TGTGCCAGCAACCAAGGGTGGGAGCAGCCCCAGCATTTT. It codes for CASNQGWEQPQHF.

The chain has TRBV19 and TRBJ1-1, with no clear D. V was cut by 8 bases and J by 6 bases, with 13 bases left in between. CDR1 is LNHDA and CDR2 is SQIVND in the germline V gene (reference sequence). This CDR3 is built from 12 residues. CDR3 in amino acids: CASLPEAAEAFF. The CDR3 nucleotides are TGTGCCAGTCTCCCCGAGGCCGCTGAAGCTTTCTTT.

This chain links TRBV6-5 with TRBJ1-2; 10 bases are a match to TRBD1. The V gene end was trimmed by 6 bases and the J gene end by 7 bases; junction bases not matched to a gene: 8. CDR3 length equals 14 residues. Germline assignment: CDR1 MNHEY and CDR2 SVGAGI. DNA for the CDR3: TGTGCCAGCAGAGAGGGACAGGGGCGAGGTGGCTACACCTTC. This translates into CASREGQGRGGYTF.

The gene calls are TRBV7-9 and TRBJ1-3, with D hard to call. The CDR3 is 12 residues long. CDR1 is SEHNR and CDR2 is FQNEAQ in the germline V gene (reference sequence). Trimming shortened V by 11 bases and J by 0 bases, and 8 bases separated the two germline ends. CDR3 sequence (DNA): TGTGCCTCTCGGGGCTCTGGAAACACCATATATTTT. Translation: CASRGSGNTIYF.

CDR3 sequence: CASSQDPLYNEQFF. CDR3 DNA: TGTGCCAGCAGCCAAGATCCCCTCTACAATGAGCAGTTCTTC. V usage is TRBV3-1 (or the pseudogene TRBV3-2) and J usage is TRBJ2-1; D not resolved. There are 14 residues in the CDR3. CDR1 and CDR2 (germline): LGHDT, YNNKEL (reference sequence). V gave up 0 bases and J gave up 3 bases, with 6 bases separating them.

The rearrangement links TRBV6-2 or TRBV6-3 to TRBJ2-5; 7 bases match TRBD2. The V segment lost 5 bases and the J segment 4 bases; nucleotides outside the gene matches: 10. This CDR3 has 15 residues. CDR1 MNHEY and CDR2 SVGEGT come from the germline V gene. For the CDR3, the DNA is TGTGCCAGCAGTCACCCCGGGGGGTTAAGAGAGACCCAGTACTTC. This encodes CASSHPGGLRETQYF.

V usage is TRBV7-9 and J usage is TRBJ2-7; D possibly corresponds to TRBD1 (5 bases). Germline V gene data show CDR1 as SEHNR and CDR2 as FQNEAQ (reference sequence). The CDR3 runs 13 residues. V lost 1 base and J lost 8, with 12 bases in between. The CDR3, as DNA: TGTGCCAGCAGCTTAGAAGCAGGGTGGAAGCAGTACGTC. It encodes CASSLEAGWKQYV.

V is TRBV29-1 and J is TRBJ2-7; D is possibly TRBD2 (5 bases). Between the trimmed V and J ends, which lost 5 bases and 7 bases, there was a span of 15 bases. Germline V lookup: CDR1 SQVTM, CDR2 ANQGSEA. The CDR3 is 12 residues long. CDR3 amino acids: CSVLPPRGEQYV. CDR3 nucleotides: TGCAGCGTTCTCCCCCCCCGAGGGGAGCAGTACGTC.

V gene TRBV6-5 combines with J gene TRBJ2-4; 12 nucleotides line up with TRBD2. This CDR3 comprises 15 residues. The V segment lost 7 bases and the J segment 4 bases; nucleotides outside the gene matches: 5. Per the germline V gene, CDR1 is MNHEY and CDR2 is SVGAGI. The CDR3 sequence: CASTAGLAGKNIQYF. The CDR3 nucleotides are TGTGCCAGCACTGCTGGACTAGCGGGGAAAAACATTCAGTACTTC.